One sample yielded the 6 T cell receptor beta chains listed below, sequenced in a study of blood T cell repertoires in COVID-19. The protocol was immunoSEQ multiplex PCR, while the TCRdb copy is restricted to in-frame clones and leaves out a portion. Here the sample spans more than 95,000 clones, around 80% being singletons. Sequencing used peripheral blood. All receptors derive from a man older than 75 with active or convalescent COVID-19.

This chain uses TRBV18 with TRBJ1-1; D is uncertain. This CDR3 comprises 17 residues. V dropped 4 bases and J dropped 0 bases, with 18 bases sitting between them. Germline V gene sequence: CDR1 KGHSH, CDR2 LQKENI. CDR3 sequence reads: CASSHGLLVYLNTEAFF. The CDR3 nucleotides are TGTGCCAGCTCACACGGACTCCTCGTGTACCTGAACACTGAAGCTTTCTTT.

This chain's CDR3 is CASSSSGSVYNEQFF. DNA of the CDR3: TGTGCCAGCAGTTCTAGCGGAAGCGTCTACAATGAGCAGTTCTTC. The chain links TRBV28 to TRBJ2-1, with 7 bases matching TRBD2. The germline V gene has CDR1 MDHEN and CDR2 SYDVKM. Trimming took 4 bases from V and 3 from J; bases not matched to a gene: 6. This CDR3 spans 15 amino acids.

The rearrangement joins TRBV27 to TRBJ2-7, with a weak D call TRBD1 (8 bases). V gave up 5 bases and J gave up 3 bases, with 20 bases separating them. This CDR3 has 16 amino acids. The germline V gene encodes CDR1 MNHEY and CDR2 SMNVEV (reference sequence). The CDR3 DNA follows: TGTGCCAGCAGTCCTCGAGCGGGGACAGGACACTACGAGCAGTACTTC. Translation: CASSPRAGTGHYEQYF.

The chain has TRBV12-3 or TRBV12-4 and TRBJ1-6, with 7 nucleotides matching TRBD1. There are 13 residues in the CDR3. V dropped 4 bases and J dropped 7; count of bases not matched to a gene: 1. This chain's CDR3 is CASSSTGNSPLHF. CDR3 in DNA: TGTGCCAGCAGTTCGACAGGGAATTCACCCCTCCACTTT.

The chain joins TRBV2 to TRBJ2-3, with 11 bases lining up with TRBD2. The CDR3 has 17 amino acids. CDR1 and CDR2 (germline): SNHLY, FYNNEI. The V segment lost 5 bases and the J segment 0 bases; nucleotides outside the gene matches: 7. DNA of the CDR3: TGTGCCAGCAGTCCCCAAGTAGCGGGGGGGAGCACAGATACGCAGTATTTT. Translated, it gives CASSPQVAGGSTDTQYF. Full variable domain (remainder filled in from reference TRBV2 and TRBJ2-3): EPEVTQTPSHQVTQMGQEVILRCVPISNHLYFYWYRQILGQKVEFLVSFYNNEISEKSEIFDDQFSVERPDGSNFTLKIRSTKLEDSAMYFCASSPQVAGGSTDTQYFGPGTRLTVL.

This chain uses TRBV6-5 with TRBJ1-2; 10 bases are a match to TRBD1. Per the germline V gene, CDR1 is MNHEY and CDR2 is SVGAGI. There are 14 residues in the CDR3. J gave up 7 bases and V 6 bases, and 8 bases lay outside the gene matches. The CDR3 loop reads CASRAPGQGTGYTF. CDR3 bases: TGTGCCAGCAGGGCGCCGGGACAGGGGACTGGCTACACCTTC.